The TCR beta chain under discussion was sequenced for a study of control samples from healthy donors and cancer patients. Germline loops: CDR1 LGHDT, CDR2 YNNKEL (reference sequence). V gave up 5 bases and J gave up 4 bases; unmatched junction bases: 9. This CDR3 spans 16 amino acids. Sequencing used immunoSEQ multiplex PCR; TCRdb keeps in-frame clones, though not all of them. The sample lists under 150,000 clones; about 89% were seen once. The source is a man aged 25 to 40 in good health. J is TRBJ2-5 and V is TRBV3-1 (or the pseudogene TRBV3-2); 11 bases agree with TRBD2. Specimen: blood. The CDR3 spells CASSYLNSGGGETQYF. The CDR3 region has the DNA TGTGCCAGCAGCTACCTAAATAGCGGGGGGGGAGAGACCCAGTACTTC.